These 26 T cell receptor beta chains were sequenced from one sample in a study of blood T cell repertoires in COVID-19. Repertoires were generated with immunoSEQ multiplex PCR, while TCRdb's copy carries only in-frame clones and drops some. Among 300,000 to 400,000 clones, 75% to 85% were seen once, and the ten largest hold 6% to 9%. Specimen: peripheral blood. Every receptor here comes from a human donor in a cohort sampled during active COVID-19.

The chain couples TRBV24-1 to TRBJ2-7, with D tentatively TRBD2 (5 bases). Germline V lookup: CDR1 KGHDR, CDR2 SFDVKD. CDR3 length: 16 residues. V was clipped by 4 bases and J by 5 bases, with 20 bases between them. The DNA for the CDR3 is TGTGCCACCAGTGAAAAGGATCCCCGGGGTCATAACGAGCAGTACTTC. As protein: CATSEKDPRGHNEQYF.

The chain has TRBV9 and TRBJ2-2, with TRBD1 matching over 11 bases. This CDR3 has 17 amino acids. V gave up 4 bases and J gave up 4 bases; unmatched junction bases: 9. Germline CDR1 SGDLS, CDR2 YYNGEE. This chain's CDR3 is CASSRSRDRGFTGELFF. The CDR3, as DNA: TGTGCCAGCAGCCGGAGCCGGGACAGGGGGTTCACCGGGGAGCTGTTTTTT.

V usage is TRBV25-1 and J usage is TRBJ2-2, with 9 positions matching TRBD1. V lost 3 bases, J lost 6 bases, and 8 bases stayed unmatched. This CDR3 spans 16 amino acids. Germline values: CDR1 MGHDK, CDR2 SYGVNS. The CDR3 DNA reads TGTGCCAGCAGTGACCACCGGGACAGGGTCCCCGGGGAGCTGTTTTTT. This translates into CASSDHRDRVPGELFF.

The J gene is TRBJ1-1, the V gene TRBV27; maybe TRBD1 (5 bases). The CDR3 extends over 12 amino acids. Germline values: CDR1 MNHEY, CDR2 SMNVEV (reference sequence). V lost 8 bases to trimming and J lost 6 bases, with 13 bases between them. CDR3 sequence reads: CASLTGGSEAFF. Here the CDR3 DNA reads TGTGCCAGCCTTACTGGGGGGTCTGAAGCTTTCTTT.

This sequence joins TRBV6-5 and TRBJ1-1, with no clear D. Per the germline V gene, CDR1 is MNHEY and CDR2 is SVGAGI. V was clipped by 4 bases and J by 4 bases, with 16 bases between them. CDR3 size: 15 residues. CDR3 in amino acids: CASSFRPRAGTEAFF. For the CDR3, the DNA is TGTGCCAGCAGTTTCCGACCTCGAGCGGGCACTGAAGCTTTCTTT.

This chain links TRBV4-1 with TRBJ1-3; 9 nucleotides align to TRBD1. Trimming at V came to 1 base and at J to 4 bases, leaving 2 bases not matched to a gene. The CDR3 is made up of 15 amino acids. CDR1 MGHRA and CDR2 YSYEKL come from the germline V gene. CDR3 amino acids: CASSQGTGAGNTIYF. As DNA, the CDR3 is TGCGCCAGCAGCCAAGGGACAGGGGCGGGAAACACCATATATTTT.

Notes on this clone: Compared with germline, one end of the junction differs, possibly owing to a read error. The chain combines TRBV3-1 (or the pseudogene TRBV3-2) with TRBJ2-3; 9 bases fit TRBD2. The CDR3 is 12 amino acids. The germline V gene has CDR1 LGHDT and CDR2 YNNKEL (reference sequence). The CDR3: CASSQGLAGWNF. The CDR3 bases are TGTGCCAGCAGCCAAGGGCTAGCGGGGTGGAATTTT.

This clone was counted a single time. Other DNA sequences in this specimen translate into the identical CDR3. V and J are TRBV12-3 or TRBV12-4 and TRBJ1-2, with a weak D call TRBD1 (6 bases). Trimming cost V 5 bases and J 2 bases, with 6 bases left between them. The CDR3 covers 12 residues. CDR3 nucleotides: TGTGCCAGCAGTAGGGGGAACTATGGCTACACCTTC. It yields the protein CASSRGNYGYTF.

This rearrangement joins TRBV2 to TRBJ2-1; 8 bases are a match to TRBD2. The germline gives CDR1 SNHLY, CDR2 FYNNEI. The CDR3 contains 16 residues. With 8 bases clipped from V and 0 bases from J, the junction kept 9 bases outside the gene matches. Here the CDR3 DNA reads TGTGCCAGCCCAACTCAGCGGGGGAGCTCCTACAATGAGCAGTTCTTC. This gives the protein CASPTQRGSSYNEQFF.

V gene TRBV5-1 combines with J gene TRBJ2-1; D is possibly TRBD2 (5 bases). The CDR3 contains 14 residues. Trimming stripped 0 bases from V and 5 bases from J, with 9 bases between. Germline values: CDR1 SGHRS, CDR2 YFSETQ. The CDR3 DNA sequence: TGCGCCAGCAGCTTGGGAGGGCTGGACAATGAGCAGTTCTTC. As protein: CASSLGGLDNEQFF.

This sequence joins TRBV29-1 and TRBJ2-7; D ambiguous. This CDR3 spans 13 amino acids. Trimming took off 4 bases at V and 0 bases at J, with 10 bases between the two ends. Germline V gene lookup returns CDR1 SQVTM and CDR2 ANQGSEA. CDR3 nucleotides: TGCAGCGTTGTTAGAGCCCTCTCCTACGAGCAGTACTTC. Protein product: CSVVRALSYEQYF.

The rearrangement uses TRBV24-1 and TRBJ2-2, with a possible D match to TRBD1 (6 bases). The CDR3 is 19 residues long. Trimming removed 3 bases at V and 0 bases at J, with 19 bases between. Germline assignment: CDR1 KGHDR and CDR2 SFDVKD. CDR3 in amino acids: CATSDIIATGTSNTGELFF. The CDR3 DNA is TGTGCCACCAGTGATATTATAGCTACCGGGACATCGAACACCGGGGAGCTGTTTTTT.

The chain uses TRBV6-5 and TRBJ2-7; 7 positions agree with TRBD2. V shed 10 bases, J shed 1 base, and the junction held 4 bases outside the gene matches. Germline assignment: CDR1 MNHEY and CDR2 SVGAGI. This CDR3 has 12 residues. The CDR3 spells CATREGSYEQYF. The DNA of the CDR3 is TGTGCCACCAGGGAGGGTTCCTACGAGCAGTACTTC.

The sample holds one count of this clone. The chain employs TRBV7-2 and TRBJ1-5; TRBD1 is a possible D gene (5 bases). The germline V and J ends were trimmed by 1 base and 1 base, with 11 bases remaining between them. The germline CDR1 and CDR2 sequences are SGHTA and FQGNSA. The CDR3 loop spans 16 amino acids. CDR3 sequence (DNA): TGTGCCAGCAGCTTAGGTCAGGGTAGAAGCAATCAGCCCCAGCATTTT. This encodes CASSLGQGRSNQPQHF.

V and J are TRBV6-5 and TRBJ1-1; tentative D call: TRBD1 (5 bases). Trimming took off 0 bases at V and 4 bases at J, with 9 bases between the two ends. This CDR3 has 14 amino acids. Germline V lookup: CDR1 MNHEY, CDR2 SVGAGI. The CDR3 nucleotides read TGTGCCAGCAGTTACTCCGGGGGGGGCACTGAAGCTTTCTTT. Its protein product is CASSYSGGGTEAFF.

The chain joins TRBV20-1 to TRBJ1-1, with D perhaps TRBD1 (6 bases). The CDR3 has 11 amino acids. With 4 bases removed from V and 8 bases from J, the gap between germline ends came to 11 bases. The germline CDR1 and CDR2 sequences are DFQATT and SNEGSKA (reference sequence). The CDR3 region has the DNA TGCAGTGCTACCGGGACAACCGAAGCTTTCTTT. The encoded protein is CSATGTTEAFF.

The sample holds a few counts of this clone. The J gene is TRBJ1-5, the V gene TRBV24-1, with D hard to call. From germline, CDR1 is KGHDR and CDR2 SFDVKD. The CDR3 extends over 12 amino acids. V was trimmed by 4 bases and J by 6 bases, leaving 6 bases between them. CDR3 region: CATSDGIQPQHF. The CDR3 nucleotides are TGTGCCACCAGTGACGGGATTCAGCCCCAGCATTTT.

The rearrangement joins TRBV5-5 to TRBJ1-5, with D possibly matching TRBD1 (5 bases). Trimming pared 2 bases from V and 4 bases from J, leaving 7 bases between. The germline gives CDR1 SGHKS, CDR2 YYEKEE (reference sequence). The CDR3 runs to 13 residues. The CDR3 region is CASSFSGNQPQHF. CDR3 nucleotides: TGTGCCAGCAGCTTCTCAGGGAATCAGCCCCAGCATTTT.

This chain links TRBV11-3 with TRBJ2-3; no firm D call. This CDR3 is built from 13 residues. The germline CDR1 and CDR2 sequences are SGHNT and YENEEA. V lost 0 bases and J lost 3, with 4 bases in between. This chain's CDR3 is CASSLDRTDTQYF. The CDR3 DNA reads TGTGCCAGCAGCTTAGACCGTACAGATACGCAGTATTTT.

The chain combines TRBV5-4 with TRBJ1-2; weak D call: TRBD1 (5 bases). With 2 bases removed from V and 3 bases from J, the gap between germline ends came to 11 bases. Germline CDR1 reads SGHNT; CDR2 reads YYREEE (reference sequence). The CDR3 totals 14 residues. CDR3 sequence: CASSFSGNYYGYTF. CDR3 DNA: TGTGCCAGCAGCTTCTCAGGGAACTACTATGGCTACACCTTC. The whole variable domain, remainder taken from reference TRBV5-4 and TRBJ1-2, is ETGVTQSPTHLIKTRGQQVTLRCSSQSGHNTVSWYQQALGQGPQFIFQYYREEENGRGNFPPRFSGLQFPNYSSELNVNALELDDSALYLCASSFSGNYYGYTFGSGTRLTVV.

This chain joins TRBV5-1 and TRBJ1-1; D gene uncertain. Trimming removed 5 bases from V and 8 bases from J, with 16 bases in between. The CDR3 sequence is 13 residues long. Per germline, CDR1 SGHRS and CDR2 YFSETQ. The CDR3 bases are TGCGCCAGCAGGGTCTACACGGGATCGGAAGCTTTCTTT. Its translation: CASRVYTGSEAFF.

The gene calls are TRBV19 and TRBJ1-5, with 8 nucleotides matching TRBD1. Germline CDR1 is LNHDA and CDR2 is SQIVND (reference sequence). Losses at the gene ends were 5 bases for V and 6 bases for J; bases not matched to a gene: 15. The CDR3 has 17 amino acids. The CDR3 region has the DNA TGTGCCAGTAGTCTTCATAGGGGCAGGGGGCTCGGTCAGCCCCAGCATTTT. Its translation is CASSLHRGRGLGQPQHF.

V is TRBV11-2 and J is TRBJ2-7, with D tentatively TRBD2 (5 bases). The CDR3 length is 15 residues. CDR1 is SGHAT, CDR2 FQNNGV, per germline. V was clipped by 1 base and J by 3 bases, with 13 bases between them. The CDR3, as DNA: TGTGCCAGCAGCTTAGGGAGCGGACGGGGCTACGAGCAGTACTTC. Encoded protein: CASSLGSGRGYEQYF. Full variable domain (remainder filled in from reference TRBV11-2 and TRBJ2-7): EAGVAQSPRYKIIEKRQSVAFWCNPISGHATLYWYQQILGQGPKLLIQFQNNGVVDDSQLPKDRFSAERLKGVDSTLKIQPAKLEDSAVYLCASSLGSGRGYEQYFGPGTRLTVT.

The CDR3 region is CASSETDNSPLHF. The CDR3 bases are TGTGCCAGCAGCGAGACAGATAATTCACCCCTCCACTTT. J is TRBJ1-6 and V is TRBV6-6; tentative D call: TRBD1 (5 bases). The V end lost 6 bases, the J end lost 5 bases, and 8 bases lay between the germline ends. Germline CDR1 MNHNY, CDR2 SVGAGI (reference sequence). The CDR3 is made up of 13 amino acids.

The chain couples TRBV10-3 to TRBJ2-3, with TRBD1 as a possible D gene (7 bases). Looked up from germline, CDR1 is ENHRY and CDR2 is SYGVKD. Trimming pared 7 bases from V and 4 bases from J, leaving 18 bases between. The CDR3 runs to 15 residues. As DNA, the CDR3 is TGTGCCATCAAGGATCAGGGGGGAGTCGCAGATACGCAGTATTTT. Amino acid sequence: CAIKDQGGVADTQYF.

Turning to this clone: Other DNA variants within this sample encode the same CDR3. The CDR3 sequence: CASSSTGTNTEAFF. CDR3 DNA: TGTGCCAGCTCGTCTACAGGGACCAACACTGAAGCTTTCTTT. This chain joins TRBV18 and TRBJ1-1; perhaps TRBD1 as D (6 bases). V shed 6 bases and J shed 2 bases, with 13 bases lying between them. The CDR3 runs 14 residues. CDR1 is KGHSH and CDR2 is LQKENI in the germline V gene.